The present T cell receptor beta chain was sequenced within a study of cytotoxic CD8 clonotypes in ibrutinib-treated CLL. General observations from the study: Baseline levels of clonality went above those of age-matched healthy donors and moved with circulating CD8+ T-cell counts. Higher clonality was seen at ibrutinib response and a return toward baseline at progression.

Comment on this clone: Its antigen is still unknown.

This table comes from immunoSEQ multiplex PCR, and its TCRdb copy is limited to in-frame clones, with some not included. The sample includes about 56,000 clones, around 60% of them seen just once. This CDR3 has 15 amino acids. V dropped 4 bases and J dropped 7; count of bases not matched to a gene: 10. The germline CDR1 and CDR2 sequences are SGHNT and YYREEE (reference sequence). V is TRBV5-4 and J is TRBJ2-2; 7 bases map to TRBD1. The sequencing here drew on PBMCs, taken after 24 months of ibrutinib treatment. This TCR derives from a human donor with chronic lymphocytic leukemia. The CDR3 is CASSPSTGNSGELFF. Written as DNA, the CDR3 is TGTGCCAGCAGCCCCTCGACAGGGAATAGCGGGGAGCTGTTTTTT.